The 7 T cell receptor beta chains listed next were all sequenced from one sample in a study of blood T cell repertoires in COVID-19. Repertoires were generated with immunoSEQ multiplex PCR, while TCRdb's copy carries only in-frame clones and drops some. The repertoire includes about 320,000 clones, about 82% of them detected once, and around 1.7% sits in the top ten. The source material was peripheral blood. These receptor sequences come from a woman in her forties or fifties with acute or convalescent COVID-19.

CDR3 loop: CASSQDLGGRWAQHF. In DNA, the CDR3 is TGCGCCAGCAGCCAAGATCTGGGAGGCCGGTGGGCCCAGCATTTT. The V and J genes are TRBV4-3 and TRBJ1-5, with D unclear. The germline V gene has CDR1 LGHNA and CDR2 YSLEER. Trimming removed 0 bases from V and 11 bases from J, with 17 bases in between. This CDR3 is built from 15 residues.

CDR3 in DNA: TGTGCCAGCAGCATTTGGACAGGGGGCTACACAGATACGCAGTATTTT. Translated, it gives CASSIWTGGYTDTQYF. This rearrangement joins TRBV5-6 to TRBJ2-3; TRBD1 agrees at 11 bases. After removal of 4 bases from V and 2 bases from J, the junction contained 6 bases not matched to a gene. CDR1 and CDR2 (germline): SGHDT, YYEEEE. The CDR3 covers 16 residues.

This rearrangement joins TRBV5-1 to TRBJ2-2; 10 nucleotides match TRBD2. V was clipped by 5 bases and J by 3 bases; unmatched bases: 10. CDR1 SGHRS and CDR2 YFSETQ come from the germline V gene. This CDR3 region has 17 residues. CDR3 region: CASRLQIAGGDTGELFF. CDR3 bases: TGCGCCAGCAGACTTCAAATAGCGGGAGGCGACACCGGGGAGCTGTTTTTT.

The V and J genes are TRBV6-6 and TRBJ1-3; D uncertain. V was clipped by 6 bases and J by 0 bases, with 12 bases between them. CDR1 and CDR2 (germline): MNHNY, SVGAGI (reference sequence). This CDR3 comprises 15 residues. The CDR3 region is CASRPPGYSGNTIYF. CDR3 bases: TGTGCCAGCAGGCCCCCGGGGTACTCTGGAAACACCATATATTTT.

The rearrangement joins TRBV30 to TRBJ2-7; TRBD1 might be the D (6 bases). The CDR3 length is 12 residues. Looked up from germline, CDR1 is GTSNPN and CDR2 is SVGIG (reference sequence). V lost 4 bases and J lost 6, with 13 bases in between. The CDR3 DNA sequence: TGTGCCTGGAATAGGGAGACAGGCGAGCAGTACTTC. Its translation is CAWNRETGEQYF.

The chain is built from TRBV10-2 and TRBJ2-5, with 10 nucleotides matching TRBD1. This CDR3 region has 14 residues. Germline lookup yields CDR1 WSHSY and CDR2 SAAADI. V lost 7 bases to trimming and J lost 5 bases; unmatched junction nucleotides: 7. The CDR3 protein is CASTPGQGWETQYF. The CDR3 nucleotides are TGCGCCAGCACACCGGGACAGGGGTGGGAGACCCAGTACTTC.

V and J are TRBV5-1 and TRBJ2-6; a possible D gene is TRBD1 (6 bases). The CDR3 extends over 15 amino acids. V was cut by 4 bases and J by 1 base, with 9 bases left in between. Germline CDR1 reads SGHRS; CDR2 reads YFSETQ. CDR3 residues: CASSLGQSGANVLTF. As DNA, the CDR3 is TGCGCCAGCAGCCTGGGACAATCTGGGGCCAACGTCCTGACTTTC.